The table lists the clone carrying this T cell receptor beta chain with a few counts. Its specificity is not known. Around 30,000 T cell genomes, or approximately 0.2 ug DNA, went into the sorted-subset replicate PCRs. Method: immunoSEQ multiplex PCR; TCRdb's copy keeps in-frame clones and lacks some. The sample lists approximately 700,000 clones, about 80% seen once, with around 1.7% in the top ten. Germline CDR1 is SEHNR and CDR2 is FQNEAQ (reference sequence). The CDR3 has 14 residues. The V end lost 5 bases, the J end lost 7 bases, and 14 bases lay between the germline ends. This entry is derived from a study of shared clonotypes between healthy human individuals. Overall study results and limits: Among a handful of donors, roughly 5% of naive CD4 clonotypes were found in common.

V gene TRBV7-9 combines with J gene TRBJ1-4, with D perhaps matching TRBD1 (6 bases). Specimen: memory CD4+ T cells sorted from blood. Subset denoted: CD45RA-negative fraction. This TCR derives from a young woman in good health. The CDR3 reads CASSPRQEGEKLFF. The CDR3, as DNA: TGTGCCAGCAGCCCCCGACAGGAGGGTGAAAAACTGTTTTTT.